The rows below give T cell receptor beta chains drawn from one sample of a study of shared clonotypes between healthy human individuals. The data were produced by immunoSEQ multiplex PCR, yet TCRdb's version contains in-frame clones alone and is incomplete. The table lists 700,000 to 950,000 clones, about 96% of them singletons, with approximately 0.2% in the top ten. Sequences were obtained from naive CD8+ T cells sorted from blood. The receptors come from a man aged 25-45 years in good health. The CDR3 runs from the conserved cysteine through the conserved F or W. The order of the fields is V gene, D gene, J gene, CDR3 protein, CDR3 DNA. D genes are given only for firm matches.

TRBV29-1	-	TRBJ1-4	CSVRQQGATNEKLFF	TGCAGCGTTCGACAACAGGGAGCAACTAATGAAAAACTGTTTTTT
TRBV15	TRBD1	TRBJ2-2	CATSRAGTGGFTGELFF	TGTGCCACCAGCAGAGCTGGGACAGGGGGTTTTACCGGGGAGCTGTTTTTT
TRBV19	TRBD1	TRBJ1-1	CASSMGQGLNAEAFF	TGTGCCAGTAGTATGGGACAGGGGCTAAATGCTGAAGCTTTCTTT
TRBV19	-	TRBJ2-7	CASSMRLASYEQYF	TGTGCCAGTAGTATGAGGCTGGCCTCCTACGAGCAGTACTTC
TRBV15	TRBD2	TRBJ2-7	CATSSNVDLAGPTYEQYF	TGTGCCACCAGCAGTAACGTAGACCTAGCGGGACCCACCTACGAGCAGTACTTC
TRBV7-7	TRBD2	TRBJ2-1	CASSLAGRAPHNEQFF	TGTGCTAGCAGCTTAGCGGGGAGGGCGCCCCACAATGAGCAGTTCTTC
TRBV6-1	-	TRBJ1-5	CASTLKRGSDQPQHF	TGTGCCAGCACCCTGAAACGGGGATCCGATCAGCCCCAGCATTTT
TRBV10-3	-	TRBJ2-1	CASGLGYNEQFF	TGTGCCAGTGGGCTAGGCTACAATGAGCAGTTCTTC
TRBV20-1	-	TRBJ2-7	CSASGHEQYF	TGCAGTGCTAGTGGGCACGAGCAGTACTTC
TRBV29-1	-	TRBJ2-7	CSVAGRTRSSYEQYF	TGCAGCGTGGCTGGACGGACCCGAAGTTCCTACGAGCAGTACTTC
TRBV27	-	TRBJ2-7	CASSYRDYIYEQYF	TGTGCCAGCAGTTACCGGGATTACATTTACGAGCAGTACTTC
TRBV7-6	-	TRBJ2-1	CASSLGRGNDEQFF	TGTGCCAGCAGCTTAGGCAGGGGAAACGATGAGCAGTTCTTC
TRBV7-3	-	TRBJ2-2	CASSSTGGRTGELFF	TGTGCCAGCAGCTCTACCGGGGGAAGGACCGGGGAGCTGTTTTTT
TRBV5-3	-	TRBJ1-3	CARSLLTGFSGNTIYF	TGTGCCAGAAGTCTCCTAACAGGGTTCTCTGGAAACACCATATATTTT
TRBV28	TRBD2	TRBJ2-1	CASSSIRKPLAVRNEQFF	TGTGCCAGCAGTTCCATACGAAAACCACTAGCGGTACGGAATGAGCAGTTCTTC
TRBV5-3	-	TRBJ2-7	CARSPTEGQIRTYEQYF	TGTGCCAGAAGCCCAACAGAAGGCCAAATCAGGACCTACGAGCAGTACTTC
TRBV28	TRBD2	TRBJ2-1	CASSSPRGAGGSDEQFF	TGTGCCAGCAGTTCCCCTAGGGGGGCGGGAGGCTCCGATGAGCAGTTCTTC
TRBV7-8	-	TRBJ2-7	CASSLDPGSVYEQYF	TGTGCCAGCAGCTTAGATCCGGGTTCGGTCTACGAGCAGTACTTC
TRBV4-1	TRBD2	TRBJ2-7	CASSQDLISGSHEQYF	TGCGCCAGCAGCCAAGATTTGATTAGCGGGAGCCACGAGCAGTACTTC
TRBV5-4	TRBD2	TRBJ2-1	CASSLEAGGGDEQFF	TGTGCCAGCAGCTTGGAGGCGGGAGGGGGCGATGAGCAGTTCTTC
TRBV28	-	TRBJ2-7	CASNTGVARTSSGSYEQYF	TGTGCCAGCAACACAGGGGTGGCTCGGACTAGCAGTGGGTCCTACGAGCAGTACTTC
TRBV28	-	TRBJ2-1	CASIATTGYYNEQFF	TGTGCCAGCATCGCCACGACAGGTTACTACAATGAGCAGTTCTTC
TRBV9	-	TRBJ2-7	CASSVGQMISYEQYF	TGTGCCAGCAGCGTAGGACAGATGATCTCCTACGAGCAGTACTTC
TRBV5-4	TRBD1	TRBJ1-1	CASSFGTGAGNTEAFF	TGTGCCAGCAGCTTTGGGACAGGGGCAGGTAACACTGAAGCTTTCTTT
TRBV28	TRBD1	TRBJ1-5	CASSFVRDRPNSNQPQHF	TGTGCCAGCAGTTTTGTGCGGGACAGGCCTAATAGCAATCAGCCCCAGCATTTT
TRBV27	TRBD1	TRBJ2-7	CASEDRVRYEQYF	TGTGCCAGTGAAGACAGGGTGAGGTACGAGCAGTACTTC